Below are 4 T cell receptor beta chains sequenced from a single sample in a study of T cells in localized non-small cell lung cancer. TCRdb keeps only in-frame clones here, not all; method: immunoSEQ multiplex PCR. Counted here are about 23,000 clones, 80% to 90% occurring once; the ten biggest clones make up about 1%. This sample comprised peripheral blood, obtained before any cancer treatment. Receptors were obtained from a woman aged 40-69 years with stage I lung adenocarcinoma.

The V call is TRBV14, the J call TRBJ2-1; D uncertain. The CDR3 length is 15 residues. The V and J ends lost 8 bases and 0 bases respectively, with 14 bases between them. Per germline, CDR1 SGHDN and CDR2 FVKESK. Here the CDR3 DNA reads TGTGCCAGCGCGAAACGCCGGAGCTCCTACAATGAGCAGTTCTTC. The encoded protein is CASAKRRSSYNEQFF.

CDR3 region: CASSLNRDRGRLSGYTF. The CDR3 coding sequence is TGTGCCAGCAGCTTAAACCGGGACAGGGGGAGATTAAGTGGCTACACCTTC. The genes are TRBV11-3 and TRBJ1-2; 11 nucleotides agree with TRBD1. CDR3 length equals 17 residues. Germline V CDR1 and CDR2: SGHNT, YENEEA. V gave up 2 bases and J gave up 7 bases; unmatched junction bases: 12.

This chain connects TRBV6-5 to TRBJ2-7; perhaps TRBD1 as D (5 bases). CDR1 and CDR2 from the germline V gene are MNHEY and SVGAGI. Trimming removed 2 bases from V and 3 bases from J, with 8 bases in between. The CDR3 covers 13 residues. CDR3 bases: TGTGCCAGCAGTTACGGGGCAGACTACGAGCAGTACTTC. Amino acid sequence: CASSYGADYEQYF.

The chain joins TRBV7-2 to TRBJ2-1; 11 nucleotides align to TRBD1. J gave up 9 bases and V 6 bases, and 7 bases lay outside the gene matches. CDR3 size: 14 residues. Germline CDR1 and CDR2: SGHTA and FQGNSA. This CDR3 reads CASSWDRGKGEQFF. CDR3 sequence (DNA): TGTGCCAGCAGTTGGGACAGGGGGAAAGGTGAGCAGTTCTTC.